These T cell receptor beta chains were read from a single sample in a study of cytomegalovirus exposure and HLA in healthy donors. Method: immunoSEQ multiplex PCR; TCRdb's copy keeps in-frame clones and lacks some. The data contain 200,000 to 250,000 clones, 88% of them seen just once; the ten biggest clones take up approximately 2.9%. The sample consisted of PBMCs. The receptors were sampled from a woman aged 18-29 years in good health and CMV-seronegative. The CDR3 runs from the conserved cysteine through the conserved F or W. A D gene is named only where the DNA matches it firmly. The listing skips clone size in some rows; elsewhere it reads once, few, many or a size class.

cdr3_nt: TGTGCCAGCAGTTACACAGGGGAGCCCTACGAGCAGTACTTC
cdr3_aa: CASSYTGEPYEQYF
v_call: TRBV6-5
j_call: TRBJ2-7
d_call: TRBD1
clone_size: NA

cdr3_nt: TGTGCCAGCGAGCACTTGGGGGGCTCCTACAATGAGCAGTTCTTC
cdr3_aa: CASEHLGGSYNEQFF
v_call: TRBV6-6
j_call: TRBJ2-1
d_call: NA
clone_size: NA

cdr3_nt: TGTGCCAGCTCTTTATCGACAGGGGACTCCTACGAGCAGTACTTC
cdr3_aa: CASSLSTGDSYEQYF
v_call: TRBV28
j_call: TRBJ2-7
d_call: TRBD1
clone_size: NA

cdr3_nt: TGTGCCAGCAGCTTGGAGGCGGGAGGGAGGTTGGAGACCCAGTACTTC
cdr3_aa: CASSLEAGGRLETQYF
v_call: TRBV5-6
j_call: TRBJ2-5
d_call: TRBD2
clone_size: NA

cdr3_nt: TGTGCCAGCGAACGGCAGGGCGACACCGGGGAGCTGTTTTTT
cdr3_aa: CASERQGDTGELFF
v_call: TRBV6-1
j_call: TRBJ2-2
d_call: NA
clone_size: once

cdr3_nt: TGTGCCAGTAGATACACAGATACGCAGTATTTT
cdr3_aa: CASRYTDTQYF
v_call: TRBV19
j_call: TRBJ2-3
d_call: NA
clone_size: NA

cdr3_nt: TGTGCCAGCAGTTTATCGAACGGTTTCCGTGAGCAGTACTTC
cdr3_aa: CASSLSNGFREQYF
v_call: TRBV27
j_call: TRBJ2-7
d_call: NA
clone_size: NA

cdr3_nt: TGTGCCAGCTCACCGCTAGACCGAGTCGGAAAACTGTTTTTT
cdr3_aa: CASSPLDRVGKLFF
v_call: TRBV18
j_call: TRBJ1-4
d_call: NA
clone_size: NA

cdr3_nt: TGTGCCAGCCTCCGCGAGGCTTCTGGAAACACCATATATTTT
cdr3_aa: CASLREASGNTIYF
v_call: TRBV6-6
j_call: TRBJ1-3
d_call: NA
clone_size: NA

cdr3_nt: TGTGCCAGCAGCGACAACAGGGAGTTCTATGGCTACACCTTC
cdr3_aa: CASSDNREFYGYTF
v_call: TRBV7-9
j_call: TRBJ1-2
d_call: NA
clone_size: NA

cdr3_nt: TGTGCCAGCAGTTCGGGCAGGGTTAACTACGAGCAGTACTTC
cdr3_aa: CASSSGRVNYEQYF
v_call: TRBV28
j_call: TRBJ2-7
d_call: NA
clone_size: NA

cdr3_nt: TGTGCCAGCAGCTTAGATAGCGGGAGCGGCAATGAGCAGTTCTTC
cdr3_aa: CASSLDSGSGNEQFF
v_call: TRBV11-2
j_call: TRBJ2-1
d_call: TRBD2
clone_size: NA

cdr3_nt: TGCAGCGTTGAACCGGTGATGAATGCTGAAGCTTTCTTT
cdr3_aa: CSVEPVMNAEAFF
v_call: TRBV29-1
j_call: TRBJ1-1
d_call: NA
clone_size: NA

cdr3_nt: TGCGCCAGCAGCTTGGCACAGTCAGGGCCGAGGGGGGAGCTGTTTTTT
cdr3_aa: CASSLAQSGPRGELFF
v_call: TRBV5-1
j_call: TRBJ2-2
d_call: NA
clone_size: NA

cdr3_nt: TGTGCCAGCAGCTCTGGACTGAGCAATCAGCCCCAGCATTTT
cdr3_aa: CASSSGLSNQPQHF
v_call: TRBV28
j_call: TRBJ1-5
d_call: NA
clone_size: few

cdr3_nt: TGTGCCAGCAGTTACAGAACAGGGAAGCGAGAAAAACTGTTTTTT
cdr3_aa: CASSYRTGKREKLFF
v_call: TRBV6-5
j_call: TRBJ1-4
d_call: NA
clone_size: NA

cdr3_nt: TGTGCCTGGAGTGTTTCCGGGAGGGCCTTTAATGAGCAGTTCTTC
cdr3_aa: CAWSVSGRAFNEQFF
v_call: TRBV30
j_call: TRBJ2-1
d_call: TRBD2
clone_size: NA

cdr3_nt: TGTGCCGCGTTTAAGCAAGGAGATTATAGCAATCAGCCCCAGCATTTT
cdr3_aa: CAAFKQGDYSNQPQHF
v_call: TRBV28
j_call: TRBJ1-5
d_call: NA
clone_size: NA

cdr3_nt: TGTGCCAGCAGCGCGGGACAGGTCAATCAGCCCCAGCATTTT
cdr3_aa: CASSAGQVNQPQHF
v_call: TRBV7-9
j_call: TRBJ1-5
d_call: TRBD1
clone_size: NA

cdr3_nt: TGTGCCAGCAGACCTAGGACAGGGGGCGTCTCGAACACTGAAGCTTTCTTT
cdr3_aa: CASRPRTGGVSNTEAFF
v_call: TRBV25-1
j_call: TRBJ1-1
d_call: TRBD1
clone_size: NA

cdr3_nt: TGTGCCTGGAGCGGCAATAGCGGGAGCACAGATACGCAGTATTTT
cdr3_aa: CAWSGNSGSTDTQYF
v_call: TRBV30
j_call: TRBJ2-3
d_call: TRBD2
clone_size: NA

cdr3_nt: TGTGCCAGCAGGCGGGGCCCCGGGAACACTGAAGCTTTCTTT
cdr3_aa: CASRRGPGNTEAFF
v_call: TRBV6-1
j_call: TRBJ1-1
d_call: NA
clone_size: NA